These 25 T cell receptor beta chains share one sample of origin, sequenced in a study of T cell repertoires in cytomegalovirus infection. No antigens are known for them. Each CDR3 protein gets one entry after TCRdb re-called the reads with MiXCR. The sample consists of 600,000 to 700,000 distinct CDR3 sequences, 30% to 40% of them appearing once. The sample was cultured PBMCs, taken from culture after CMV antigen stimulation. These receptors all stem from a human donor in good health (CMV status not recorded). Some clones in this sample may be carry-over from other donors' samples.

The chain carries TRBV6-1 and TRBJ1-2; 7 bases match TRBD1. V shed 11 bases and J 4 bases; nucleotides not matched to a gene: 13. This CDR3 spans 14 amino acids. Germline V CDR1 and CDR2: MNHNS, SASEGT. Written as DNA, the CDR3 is TGTGCCGGCTCCATTGGGGCAGGGGGCTATGGCTACACCTTC. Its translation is CAGSIGAGGYGYTF.

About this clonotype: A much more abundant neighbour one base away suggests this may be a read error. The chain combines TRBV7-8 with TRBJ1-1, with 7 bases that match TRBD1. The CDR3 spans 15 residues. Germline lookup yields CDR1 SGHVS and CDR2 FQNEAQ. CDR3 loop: CASSPQGLYNTEALF. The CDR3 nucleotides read TGTGCCAGCAGCCCACAGGGGCTCTACAACACTGAAGCTTTATTT.

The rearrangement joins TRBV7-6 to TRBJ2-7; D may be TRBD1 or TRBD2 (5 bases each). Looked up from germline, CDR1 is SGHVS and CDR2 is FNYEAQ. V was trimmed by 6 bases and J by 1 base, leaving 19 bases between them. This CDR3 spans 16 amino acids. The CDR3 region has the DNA TGTGCCAGCAGTTCAACTCGGGACGCCTTTTCCTACGAGCAGTACTTC. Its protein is CASSSTRDAFSYEQYF.

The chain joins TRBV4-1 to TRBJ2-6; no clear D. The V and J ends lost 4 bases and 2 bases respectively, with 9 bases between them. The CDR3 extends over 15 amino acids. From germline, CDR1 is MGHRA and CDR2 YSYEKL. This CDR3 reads CASSLGLAGANVLTF. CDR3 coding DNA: TGCGCCAGCAGCCTTGGGCTTGCTGGGGCCAACGTCCTGACTTTC.

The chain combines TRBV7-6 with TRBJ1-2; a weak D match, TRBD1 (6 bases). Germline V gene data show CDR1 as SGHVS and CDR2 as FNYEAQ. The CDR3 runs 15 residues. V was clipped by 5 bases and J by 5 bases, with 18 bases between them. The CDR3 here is CASSRTVLGQYGYTF. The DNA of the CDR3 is TGTGCCAGCAGCAGGACAGTTTTGGGGCAATATGGCTACACCTTC.

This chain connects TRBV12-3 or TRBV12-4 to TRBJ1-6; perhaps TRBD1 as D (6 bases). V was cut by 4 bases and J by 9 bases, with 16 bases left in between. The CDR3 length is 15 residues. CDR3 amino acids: CASSSTGTYLSPLHF. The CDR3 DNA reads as TGTGCCAGCAGTTCAACCGGGACATACCTTTCACCCCTCCACTTT.

This CDR3 is CAISEGDLNTEAFF. The DNA for the CDR3 is TGTGCCATCAGTGAGGGCGACCTGAACACTGAAGCTTTCTTT. The chain recombines TRBV10-3 with TRBJ1-1; D not certain. The CDR3 has 14 residues. The V gene's germline CDR1 is ENHRY and CDR2 SYGVKD. The ends were cut back, 2 bases at V and 0 bases at J, with 7 bases in the middle.

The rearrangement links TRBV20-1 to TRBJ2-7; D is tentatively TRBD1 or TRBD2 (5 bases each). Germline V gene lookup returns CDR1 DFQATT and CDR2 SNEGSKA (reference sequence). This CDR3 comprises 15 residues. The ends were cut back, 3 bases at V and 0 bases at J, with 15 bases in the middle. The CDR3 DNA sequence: TGCAGTGCTAGCGGGACCGATCTTGGCTCCTACGAGCAGTACTTC. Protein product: CSASGTDLGSYEQYF.

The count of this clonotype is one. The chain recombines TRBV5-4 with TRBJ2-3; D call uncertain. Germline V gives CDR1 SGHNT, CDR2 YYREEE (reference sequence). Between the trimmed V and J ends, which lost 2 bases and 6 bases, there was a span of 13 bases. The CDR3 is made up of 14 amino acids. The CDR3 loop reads CASSFDVGSDTQYF. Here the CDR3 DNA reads TGTGCCAGCAGCTTTGATGTCGGATCCGATACGCAGTATTTT.

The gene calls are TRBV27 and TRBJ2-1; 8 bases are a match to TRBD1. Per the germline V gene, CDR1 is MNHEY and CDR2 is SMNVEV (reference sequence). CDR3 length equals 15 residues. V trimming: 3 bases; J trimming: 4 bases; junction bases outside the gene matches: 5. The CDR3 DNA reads TGTGCCAGCAGTTTCCTGGACAGGGAATACAATGAGCAGTTCTTC. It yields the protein CASSFLDREYNEQFF.

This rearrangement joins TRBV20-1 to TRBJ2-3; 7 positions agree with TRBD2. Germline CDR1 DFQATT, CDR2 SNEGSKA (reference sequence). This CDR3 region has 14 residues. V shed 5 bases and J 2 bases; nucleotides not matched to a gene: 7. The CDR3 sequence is CSALSGLLTDTQYF. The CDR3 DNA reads TGCAGTGCTCTTAGCGGGCTCCTCACAGATACGCAGTATTTT.

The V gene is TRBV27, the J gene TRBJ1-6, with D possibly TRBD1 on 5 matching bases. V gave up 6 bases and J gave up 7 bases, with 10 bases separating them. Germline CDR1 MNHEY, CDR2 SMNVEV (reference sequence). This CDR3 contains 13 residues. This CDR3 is CASRRGGNSPLHF. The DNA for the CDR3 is TGTGCCAGCAGACGGGGGGGGAATTCACCCCTCCACTTT.

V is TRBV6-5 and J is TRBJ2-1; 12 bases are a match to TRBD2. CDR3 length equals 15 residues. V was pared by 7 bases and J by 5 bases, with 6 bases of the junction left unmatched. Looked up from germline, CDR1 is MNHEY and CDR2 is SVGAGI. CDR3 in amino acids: CASNQLAGGHNEQFF. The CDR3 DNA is TGTGCCAGCAATCAACTAGCGGGAGGACACAATGAGCAGTTCTTC.

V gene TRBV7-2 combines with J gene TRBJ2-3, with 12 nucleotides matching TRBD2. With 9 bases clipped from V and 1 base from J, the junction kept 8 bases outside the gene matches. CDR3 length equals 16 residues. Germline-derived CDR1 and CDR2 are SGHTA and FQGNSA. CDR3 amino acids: CASRTSGRRGTDTQYF. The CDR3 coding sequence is TGTGCCAGTCGCACTAGCGGGAGGCGGGGCACAGATACGCAGTATTTT.

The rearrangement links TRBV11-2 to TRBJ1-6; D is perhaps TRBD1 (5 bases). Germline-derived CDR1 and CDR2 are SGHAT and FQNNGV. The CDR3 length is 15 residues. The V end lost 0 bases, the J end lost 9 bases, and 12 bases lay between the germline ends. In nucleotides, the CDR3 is TGTGCCAGCAGCTTAGATCAGGGCTTGGGTTCACCCCTCCACTTT. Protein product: CASSLDQGLGSPLHF.

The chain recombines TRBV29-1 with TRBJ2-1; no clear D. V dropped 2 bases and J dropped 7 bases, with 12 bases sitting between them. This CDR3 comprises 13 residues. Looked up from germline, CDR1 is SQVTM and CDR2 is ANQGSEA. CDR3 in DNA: TGCAGCGTTGAATTTTGGCCCGGAAATGAGCAGTTCTTC. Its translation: CSVEFWPGNEQFF.

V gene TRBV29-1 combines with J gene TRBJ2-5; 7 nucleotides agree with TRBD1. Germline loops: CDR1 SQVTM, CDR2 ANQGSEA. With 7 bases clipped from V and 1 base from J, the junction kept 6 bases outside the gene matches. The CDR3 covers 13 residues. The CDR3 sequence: CSALTGIQETQYF. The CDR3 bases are TGCAGCGCCCTGACAGGGATCCAAGAGACCCAGTACTTC.

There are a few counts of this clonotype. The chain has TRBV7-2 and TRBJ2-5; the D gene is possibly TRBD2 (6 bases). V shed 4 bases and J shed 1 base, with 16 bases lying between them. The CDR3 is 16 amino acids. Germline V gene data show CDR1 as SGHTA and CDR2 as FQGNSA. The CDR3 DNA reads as TGTGCCAGCAGCTCCCTTCGCGGCGGGGTCCAAGAGACCCAGTACTTC. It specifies CASSSLRGGVQETQYF.

CDR3 sequence (DNA): TGTGCCAGCAGTTTAATGTCCCGGGAGCAGTACTTC. Amino acid sequence: CASSLMSREQYF. This chain joins TRBV12-3 or TRBV12-4 and TRBJ2-7, with D unclear. CDR3 length: 12 residues. V lost 2 bases and J 7 bases, leaving 9 bases between the germline ends.

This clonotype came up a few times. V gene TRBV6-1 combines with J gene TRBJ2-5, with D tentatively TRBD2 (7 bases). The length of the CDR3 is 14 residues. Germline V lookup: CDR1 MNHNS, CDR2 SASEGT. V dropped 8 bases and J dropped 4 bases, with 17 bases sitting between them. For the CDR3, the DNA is TGTGCCAGCCTTTCCTCCGGGGGGCGAGAGACCCAGTACTTC. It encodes CASLSSGGRETQYF.

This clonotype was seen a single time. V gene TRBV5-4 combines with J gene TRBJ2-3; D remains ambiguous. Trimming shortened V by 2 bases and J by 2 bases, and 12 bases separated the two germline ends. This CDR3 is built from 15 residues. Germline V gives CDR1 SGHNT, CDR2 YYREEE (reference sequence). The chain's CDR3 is CASSLNGPDTDTQYF. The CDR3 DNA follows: TGTGCCAGCAGCTTAAATGGCCCCGACACAGATACGCAGTATTTT.

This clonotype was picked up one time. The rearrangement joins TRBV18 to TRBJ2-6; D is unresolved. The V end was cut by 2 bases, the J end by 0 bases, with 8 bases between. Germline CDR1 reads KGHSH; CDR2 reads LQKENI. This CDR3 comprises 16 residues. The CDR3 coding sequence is TGTGCCAGCTCACCATATCGAGACTCTGGGGCCAACGTCCTGACTTTC. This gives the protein CASSPYRDSGANVLTF.

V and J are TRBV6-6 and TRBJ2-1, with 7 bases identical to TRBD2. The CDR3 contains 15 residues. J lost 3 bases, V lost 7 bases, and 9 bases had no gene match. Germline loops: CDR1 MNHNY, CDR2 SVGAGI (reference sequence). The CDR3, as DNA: TGTGCCAGCACCCAGAGCGGGAACGGCTACAATGAGCAGTTCTTC. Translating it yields CASTQSGNGYNEQFF.

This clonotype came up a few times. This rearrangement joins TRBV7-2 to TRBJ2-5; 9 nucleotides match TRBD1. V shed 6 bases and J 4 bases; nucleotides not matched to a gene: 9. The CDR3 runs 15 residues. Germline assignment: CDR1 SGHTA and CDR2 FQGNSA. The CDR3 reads CASRLTGQGRETQYF. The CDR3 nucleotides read TGTGCCAGCAGGCTTACGGGACAGGGACGAGAGACCCAGTACTTC.

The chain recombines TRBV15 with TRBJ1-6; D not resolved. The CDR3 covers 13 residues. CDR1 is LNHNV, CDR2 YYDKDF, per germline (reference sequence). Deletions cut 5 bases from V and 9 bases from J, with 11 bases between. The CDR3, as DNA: TGTGCCACCAGCCGCGAACTCTCTTCACCCCTCCACTTT. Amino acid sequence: CATSRELSSPLHF.